Below are 14 T cell receptor beta chains sequenced from a single sample in a study of shared clonotypes between healthy human individuals. TCRdb's copy holds only in-frame clones and misses some; the assay was immunoSEQ multiplex PCR. This sample has roughly 700,000 clones, with about 74% found just once. The source material was memory CD4+ T cells sorted from blood. The subset: CD45RA-negative fraction. The receptors here all came from a woman aged 25-40 years in good health.

V and J are TRBV6-1 and TRBJ2-1; tentatively, D is TRBD1 (5 bases). Germline V gene sequence: CDR1 MNHNS, CDR2 SASEGT. The length of the CDR3 is 14 residues. V was cut by 2 bases and J by 10 bases, with 15 bases left in between. The CDR3 coding sequence is TGTGCCAGCAGTGAAACAGGAACAACCACGGAGCAGTTCTTC. As protein: CASSETGTTTEQFF.

J is TRBJ1-5 and V is TRBV9; D ambiguous. Trimming took off 3 bases at V and 9 bases at J, with 13 bases between the two ends. Germline loops: CDR1 SGDLS, CDR2 YYNGEE. CDR3 length: 13 residues. The CDR3 loop reads CASSAGYRPPQHF. In nucleotides, the CDR3 is TGTGCCAGCAGCGCGGGGTATCGGCCGCCCCAGCATTTT.

This clone was observed once. The V call is TRBV11-1, the J call TRBJ2-7; possibly TRBD1 for D (5 bases). This CDR3 is built from 15 residues. The germline V gene has CDR1 SGHAT and CDR2 FQDESV (reference sequence). Trimming pared 4 bases from V and 2 bases from J, leaving 15 bases between. The CDR3 sequence is CASSSSRGNTYEQYF. In DNA, the CDR3 is TGTGCCAGCAGCTCCTCTAGGGGCAATACCTACGAGCAGTACTTC.

This clone appeared a single time. The J gene is TRBJ2-1, the V gene TRBV5-4; D gene unclear. Germline CDR1 and CDR2: SGHNT and YYREEE (reference sequence). V lost 0 bases to trimming and J lost 5 bases, with 9 bases between them. This CDR3 contains 14 residues. The DNA for the CDR3 is TGTGCCAGCAGCTTGGGCCTTAGCAACAATGAGCAGTTCTTC. The encoded protein is CASSLGLSNNEQFF.

This clone was found once. The chain has TRBV5-1 and TRBJ2-5; tentatively, D is TRBD1 (5 bases). This CDR3 has 15 amino acids. V lost 1 base and J 1 base, leaving 11 bases between the germline ends. The V gene's germline CDR1 is SGHRS and CDR2 YFSETQ. The CDR3 loop reads CASSLPRGSQETQYF. The CDR3 DNA sequence: TGCGCCAGCAGCTTGCCTAGGGGTTCCCAAGAGACCCAGTACTTC.

J is TRBJ2-1 and V is TRBV19, with 13 bases fitting TRBD2. CDR1 and CDR2 from the germline V gene are LNHDA and SQIVND (reference sequence). The J segment lost 9 bases and the V segment lost 9 bases, leaving 11 bases of the junction unmatched. The CDR3 loop spans 15 amino acids. CDR3 loop: CASTLGTSGVGEQFF. The CDR3 nucleotides are TGTGCCAGCACCCTAGGGACTAGCGGGGTAGGTGAGCAGTTCTTC.

This clone was picked up one time. The rearrangement links TRBV5-1 to TRBJ2-3; the match to TRBD2 covers 11 bases. Germline CDR1 is SGHRS and CDR2 is YFSETQ. The V gene end was trimmed by 4 bases and the J gene end by 1 base; junction bases not matched to a gene: 2. The CDR3 is 15 amino acids. The CDR3 DNA follows: TGCGCCAGCAGCATGGGACTAGCGGGCACAGATACGCAGTATTTT. Translated: CASSMGLAGTDTQYF.

This clone occurred many times. The gene calls are TRBV5-1 and TRBJ2-6; 10 nucleotides align to TRBD1. With 2 bases clipped from V and 3 bases from J, the junction kept 2 bases outside the gene matches. Germline loops: CDR1 SGHRS, CDR2 YFSETQ. This CDR3 spans 16 amino acids. CDR3 bases: TGCGCCAGCAGCTTCGGGACAGGGGATGGGGCCAACGTCCTGACTTTC. Its translation: CASSFGTGDGANVLTF.

This clone has just a few counts. V gene TRBV4-2 combines with J gene TRBJ2-5; 14 positions agree with TRBD2. From germline, CDR1 is LGHNA and CDR2 YNFKEQ. The trim removed 3 bases at V and 5 bases at J, leaving 5 bases unmatched. The CDR3 has 16 amino acids. Here the CDR3 reads CASSQGLAGVGETQYF. The CDR3 nucleotides are TGTGCCAGCAGCCAGGGACTAGCGGGAGTAGGTGAGACCCAGTACTTC.

As to this clone: Other nucleotide sequences in the sample specify the same CDR3. V gene TRBV19 combines with J gene TRBJ2-2, with TRBD2 as a possible D gene (5 bases). V lost 3 bases and J 6 bases, leaving 11 bases between the germline ends. The CDR3 sequence is 14 residues long. Germline CDR1 and CDR2: LNHDA and SQIVND (reference sequence). The CDR3 DNA reads TGTGCCAGTAGTATGGGCCGAGGGTCCGGGGAGCTGTTTTTT. Translated: CASSMGRGSGELFF.

The V call is TRBV7-8, the J call TRBJ1-5, with 10 bases identical to TRBD1. The length of the CDR3 is 15 residues. From germline, CDR1 is SGHVS and CDR2 FQNEAQ. V shed 5 bases and J 4 bases; nucleotides not matched to a gene: 5. The CDR3 spells CASSNDRGRNQPQHF. The CDR3 coding sequence is TGTGCCAGCAGCAACGACAGGGGGCGGAATCAGCCCCAGCATTTT.

The CDR3 spells CASNFGTGGYEQYF. The DNA of the CDR3 is TGTGCCAGCAACTTCGGGACAGGGGGCTACGAGCAGTACTTC. The genes are TRBV6-1 and TRBJ2-7; 11 nucleotides line up with TRBD1. CDR1 and CDR2 (germline): MNHNS, SASEGT. The junction had 5 bases not matched to a gene; V was cut back by 7 bases and J by 3 bases. There are 14 residues in the CDR3.

The chain employs TRBV27 and TRBJ1-5; TRBD1 aligns across 7 bases. The V gene's germline CDR1 is MNHEY and CDR2 SMNVEV (reference sequence). CDR3 length: 14 residues. V dropped 2 bases and J dropped 7; count of bases not matched to a gene: 5. The CDR3 sequence is CASSLDRVGQPQHF. For the CDR3, the DNA is TGTGCCAGCAGTTTAGACAGGGTAGGACAGCCCCAGCATTTT.

The chain recombines TRBV5-1 with TRBJ2-6, with 14 bases lining up with TRBD2. V gave up 5 bases and J gave up 3 bases; unmatched junction bases: 4. The CDR3 runs 17 residues. Germline CDR1 SGHRS, CDR2 YFSETQ. DNA for the CDR3: TGCGCCAGCAGTCGGACTAGCGGGAGGCATGGGGCCAACGTCCTGACTTTC. This encodes CASSRTSGRHGANVLTF.